This T cell receptor beta chain was retrieved from a study of T cell responses to AZD1222 COVID-19 vaccine. The wider study: Second doses at about 4 or about 12 weeks were pooled.

Study results and limitations: Unmutated variant regions are reportedly the target of nearly half of TCRs that are spike-specific.

There are 15 residues in the CDR3. The V gene's germline CDR1 is MGHDK and CDR2 SYGVNS. V lost 0 bases, J lost 8 bases, and 15 bases lay in between. To note about this clone: Its specificity is unknown.

Sequencing used immunoSEQ multiplex PCR; TCRdb keeps in-frame clones, though not all of them. This table has 120,000 or so clones, more than 75% appearing once. This TCR was recovered from an adult in good health. The chain recombines TRBV25-1 with TRBJ2-3, with no clear D. Sample: peripheral blood, taken on day 0 of AZD1222 vaccination. The CDR3 coding sequence is TGTGCCAGCAGTGAATATTTGGGCGGTTCAGGTACGCAGTATTTT. It codes for CASSEYLGGSGTQYF.